This T cell receptor beta chain stems from a study of cytomegalovirus exposure and HLA in healthy donors. Germline assignment: CDR1 LGHNA and CDR2 YSLEER. The ends lost 1 base at V and 4 bases at J; junction bases unmatched: 5. This CDR3 contains 16 residues. 60 Vbeta and 13 Jbeta primers were used in PCR. Sequencing was performed with immunoSEQ multiplex PCR; in TCRdb, only in-frame clones are kept and a portion is missing. The sample has approximately 210,000 clones, more than 75% seen once. This chain links TRBV4-3 with TRBJ2-1, with TRBD2 matching over 9 bases. This TCR came from a man aged 25-40 years in good health and CMV-seronegative. Input material: PBMCs. The chain's CDR3 is CASSQGARGGYNEQFF. CDR3 DNA sequence: TGCGCCAGCAGCCAAGGGGCGCGGGGGGGGTACAATGAGCAGTTCTTC.